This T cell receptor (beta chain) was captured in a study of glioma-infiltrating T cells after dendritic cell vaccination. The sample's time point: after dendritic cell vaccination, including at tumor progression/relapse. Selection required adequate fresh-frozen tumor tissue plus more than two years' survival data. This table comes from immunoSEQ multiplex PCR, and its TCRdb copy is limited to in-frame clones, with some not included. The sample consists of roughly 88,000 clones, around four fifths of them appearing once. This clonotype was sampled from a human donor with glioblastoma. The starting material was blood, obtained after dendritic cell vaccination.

The CDR3 reads CASSDGPGTYEQYF. CDR3 DNA sequence: TGTGCCAGCAGCGACGGACCCGGGACCTACGAGCAGTACTTC. The chain has TRBV9 and TRBJ2-7; tentative D call: TRBD2 (5 bases). V gave up 3 bases and J gave up 2 bases, with 12 bases separating them. CDR1 is SGDLS, CDR2 YYNGEE, per germline. There are 14 residues in the CDR3.